This T cell receptor beta chain was found in a study of T cells after yellow fever vaccination. This clonotype was counted ten times or more. Via MiXCR, TCRdb re-called the 5' RACE reads, giving one row per CDR3 protein. Of about 400,000 distinct CDR3 sequences listed, 6% to 8% were seen once; the top ten hold about 15%. Sequencing was performed on PBMCs, taken 5 days after the yellow fever booster vaccination. The sequence was collected from a man under 40 who received the YFV17D yellow fever vaccine.

CDR3: CASSVGPGLEQYF. The CDR3 coding sequence is TGTGCCAGCAGCGTAGGCCCAGGACTCGAGCAGTACTTC. V usage is TRBV9 and J usage is TRBJ2-7; D is possibly TRBD2 (5 bases). This CDR3 is 13 amino acids long. Trimming stripped 0 bases from V and 6 bases from J, with 10 bases between. From germline, CDR1 is SGDLS and CDR2 YYNGEE.